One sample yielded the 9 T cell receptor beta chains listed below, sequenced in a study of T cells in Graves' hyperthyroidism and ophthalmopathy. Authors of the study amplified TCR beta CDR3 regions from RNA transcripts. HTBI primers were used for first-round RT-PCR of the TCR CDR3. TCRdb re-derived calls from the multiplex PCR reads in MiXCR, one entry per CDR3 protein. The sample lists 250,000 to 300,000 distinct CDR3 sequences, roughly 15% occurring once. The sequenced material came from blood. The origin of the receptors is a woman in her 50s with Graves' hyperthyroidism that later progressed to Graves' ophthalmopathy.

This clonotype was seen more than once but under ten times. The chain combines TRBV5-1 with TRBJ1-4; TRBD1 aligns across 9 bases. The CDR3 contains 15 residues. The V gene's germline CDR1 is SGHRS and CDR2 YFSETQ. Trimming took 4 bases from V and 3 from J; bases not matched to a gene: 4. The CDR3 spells CASSRTGGSNEKLFF. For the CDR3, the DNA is TGCGCCAGCAGCCGAACAGGGGGCTCTAATGAAAAACTGTTTTTT.

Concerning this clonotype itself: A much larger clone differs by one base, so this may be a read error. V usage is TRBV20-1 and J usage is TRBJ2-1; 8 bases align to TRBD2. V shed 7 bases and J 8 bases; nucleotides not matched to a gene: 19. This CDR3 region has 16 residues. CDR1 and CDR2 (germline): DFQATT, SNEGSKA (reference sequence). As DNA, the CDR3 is TGCAGTGGGAGACTGCGCGGGAGGCCCCAAAACGATGAGCAGTTCTTC. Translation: CSGRLRGRPQNDEQFF.

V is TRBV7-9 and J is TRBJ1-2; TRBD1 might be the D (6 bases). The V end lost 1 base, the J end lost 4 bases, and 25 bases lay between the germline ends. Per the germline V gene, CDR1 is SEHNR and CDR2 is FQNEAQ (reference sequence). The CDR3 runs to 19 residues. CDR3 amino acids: CASSLVRGTGKGRGYGYTF. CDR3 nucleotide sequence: TGTGCCAGCAGCTTAGTTCGAGGAACAGGGAAAGGTCGGGGCTATGGCTACACCTTC.

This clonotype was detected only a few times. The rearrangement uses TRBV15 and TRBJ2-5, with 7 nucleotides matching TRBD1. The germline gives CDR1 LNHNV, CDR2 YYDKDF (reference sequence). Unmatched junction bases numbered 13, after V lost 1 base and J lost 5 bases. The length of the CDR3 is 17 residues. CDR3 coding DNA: TGTGCCACCAGCAGAGGGGGGACAGCGAGGAGTATGGAGACCCAGTACTTC. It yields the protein CATSRGGTARSMETQYF.

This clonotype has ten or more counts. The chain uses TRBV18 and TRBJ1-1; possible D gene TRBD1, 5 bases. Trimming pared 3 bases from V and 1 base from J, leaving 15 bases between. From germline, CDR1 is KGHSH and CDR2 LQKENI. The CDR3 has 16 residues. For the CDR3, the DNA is TGTGCCAGCTCACCGTCCGGGGGGGGGACGAACACTGAAGCTTTCTTT. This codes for CASSPSGGGTNTEAFF.

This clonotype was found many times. The CDR3: CASTPGTSGYEQYF. The CDR3 region has the DNA TGCGCCAGCACCCCCGGGACTAGCGGATACGAGCAGTACTTC. V is TRBV5-1 and J is TRBJ2-7; 11 nucleotides agree with TRBD2. The CDR3 has 14 residues. CDR1 and CDR2 (germline): SGHRS, YFSETQ. V was pared by 6 bases and J by 4 bases, with 6 bases of the junction left unmatched.

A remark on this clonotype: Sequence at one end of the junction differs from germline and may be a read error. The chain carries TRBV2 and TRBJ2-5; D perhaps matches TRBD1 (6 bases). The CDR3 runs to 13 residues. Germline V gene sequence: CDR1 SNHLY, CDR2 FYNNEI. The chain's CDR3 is CASSGGRLETQCF. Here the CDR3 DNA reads TGTGCCAGCAGTGGGGGGCGGTTGGAGACCCAGTGCTTC.

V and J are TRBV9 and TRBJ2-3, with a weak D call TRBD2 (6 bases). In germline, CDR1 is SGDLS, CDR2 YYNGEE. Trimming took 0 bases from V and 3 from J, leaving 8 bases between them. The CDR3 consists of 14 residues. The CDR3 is CASSVVAGTDTQYF. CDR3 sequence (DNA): TGTGCCAGCAGCGTAGTCGCGGGAACAGATACGCAGTATTTT.

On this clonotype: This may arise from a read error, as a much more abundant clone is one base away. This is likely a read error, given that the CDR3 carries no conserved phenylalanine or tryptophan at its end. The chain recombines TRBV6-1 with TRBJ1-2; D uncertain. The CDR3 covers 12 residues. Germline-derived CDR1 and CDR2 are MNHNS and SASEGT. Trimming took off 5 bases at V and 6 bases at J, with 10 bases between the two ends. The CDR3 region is CASSIGRDGYTS. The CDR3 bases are TGTGCCAGCAGTATCGGACGGGATGGCTACACCTCC.